This TCR beta chain was observed in a study of T cell changes during pregnancy in multiple sclerosis. Some clones are missing from TCRdb's copy, which holds only in-frame ones; the method was immunoSEQ multiplex PCR. The table shows more than 90,000 clones, with 92% occurring only once. The CDR3 covers 14 residues. Germline lookup yields CDR1 SGHNT and CDR2 YYREEE (reference sequence). V was pared by 4 bases and J by 0 bases, with 10 bases between. This specimen was peripheral blood, taken in the third trimester of pregnancy. V usage is TRBV5-4 and J usage is TRBJ1-1; D ambiguous. The origin of this receptor is a female donor with multiple sclerosis, enrolled in a pregnancy study. For the CDR3, the DNA is TGTGCCAGCAGCACCAGTTTCGTGAACACTGAAGCTTTCTTT. Amino acid sequence: CASSTSFVNTEAFF.